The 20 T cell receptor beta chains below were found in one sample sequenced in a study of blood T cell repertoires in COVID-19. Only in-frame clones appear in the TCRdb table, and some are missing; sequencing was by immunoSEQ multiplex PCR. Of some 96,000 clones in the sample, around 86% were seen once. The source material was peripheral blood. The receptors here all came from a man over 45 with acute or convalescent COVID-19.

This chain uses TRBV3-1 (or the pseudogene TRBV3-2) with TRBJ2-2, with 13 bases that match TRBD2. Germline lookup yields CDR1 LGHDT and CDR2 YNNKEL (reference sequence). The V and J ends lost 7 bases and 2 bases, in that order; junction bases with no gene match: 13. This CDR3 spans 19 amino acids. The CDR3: CASNILAGGPGKNTGELFF. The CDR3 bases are TGTGCCAGCAACATACTAGCGGGAGGGCCGGGGAAAAACACCGGGGAGCTGTTTTTT.

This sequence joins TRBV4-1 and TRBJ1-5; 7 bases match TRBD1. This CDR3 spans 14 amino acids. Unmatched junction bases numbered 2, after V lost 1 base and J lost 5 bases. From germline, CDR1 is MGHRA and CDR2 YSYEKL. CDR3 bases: TGCGCCAGCAGCCAAGGGGGGACAGATCAGCCCCAGCATTTT. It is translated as CASSQGGTDQPQHF.

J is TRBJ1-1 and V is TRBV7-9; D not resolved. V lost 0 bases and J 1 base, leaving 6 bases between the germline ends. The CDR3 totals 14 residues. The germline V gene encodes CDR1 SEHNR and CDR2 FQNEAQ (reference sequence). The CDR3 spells CASSLAFPNTEAFF. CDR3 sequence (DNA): TGTGCCAGCAGCTTAGCCTTTCCGAACACTGAAGCTTTCTTT.

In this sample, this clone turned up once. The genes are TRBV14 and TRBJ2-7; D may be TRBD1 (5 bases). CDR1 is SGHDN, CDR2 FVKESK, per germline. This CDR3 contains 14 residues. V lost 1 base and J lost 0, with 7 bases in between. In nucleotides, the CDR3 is TGTGCCAGCAGCCAAGGCAGGGTCTCCTACGAGCAGTACTTC. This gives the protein CASSQGRVSYEQYF.

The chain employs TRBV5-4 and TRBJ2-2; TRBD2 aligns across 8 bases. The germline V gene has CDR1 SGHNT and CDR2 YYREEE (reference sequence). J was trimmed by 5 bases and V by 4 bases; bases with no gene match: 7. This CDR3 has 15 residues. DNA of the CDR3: TGTGCCAGCAGCCCCAGCGGGAGAGGGACCGGGGAGCTGTTTTTT. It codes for CASSPSGRGTGELFF.

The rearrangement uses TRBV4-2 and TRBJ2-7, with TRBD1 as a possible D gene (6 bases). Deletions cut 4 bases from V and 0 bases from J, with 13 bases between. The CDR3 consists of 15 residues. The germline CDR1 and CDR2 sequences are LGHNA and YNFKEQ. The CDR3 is CASSRLQGSSYEQYF. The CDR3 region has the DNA TGTGCCAGCAGCCGGTTACAGGGAAGCTCCTACGAGCAGTACTTC.

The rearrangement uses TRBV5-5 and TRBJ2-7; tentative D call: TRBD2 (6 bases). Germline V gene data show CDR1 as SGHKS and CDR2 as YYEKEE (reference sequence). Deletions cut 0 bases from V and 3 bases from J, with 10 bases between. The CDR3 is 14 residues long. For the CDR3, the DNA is TGTGCCAGCAGCTTGGGGCGGGGAGTCTACGAGCAGTACTTC. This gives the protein CASSLGRGVYEQYF.

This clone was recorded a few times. The CDR3 DNA follows: TGTGCCAGCAGTTCGACAGGGCCGGCGGCTTTCTTT. This sequence encodes CASSSTGPAAFF. This chain connects TRBV27 to TRBJ1-1; 7 bases are a match to TRBD1. The germline V gene encodes CDR1 MNHEY and CDR2 SMNVEV (reference sequence). The CDR3 loop spans 12 amino acids. The V segment lost 4 bases and the J segment 11 bases; nucleotides outside the gene matches: 7.

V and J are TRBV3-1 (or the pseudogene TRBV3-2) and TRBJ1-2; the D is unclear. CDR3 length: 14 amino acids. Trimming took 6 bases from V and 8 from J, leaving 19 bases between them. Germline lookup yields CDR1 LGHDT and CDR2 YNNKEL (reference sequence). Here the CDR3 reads CASSPTTYPEGYTF. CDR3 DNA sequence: TGTGCCAGCAGTCCTACCACTTACCCTGAAGGCTACACCTTC.

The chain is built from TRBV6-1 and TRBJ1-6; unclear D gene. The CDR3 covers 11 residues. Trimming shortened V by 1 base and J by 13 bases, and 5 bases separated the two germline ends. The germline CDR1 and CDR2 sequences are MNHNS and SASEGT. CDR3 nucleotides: TGTGCCAGCAGTGAAGGAGCGCCCCTCCACTTT. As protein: CASSEGAPLHF.

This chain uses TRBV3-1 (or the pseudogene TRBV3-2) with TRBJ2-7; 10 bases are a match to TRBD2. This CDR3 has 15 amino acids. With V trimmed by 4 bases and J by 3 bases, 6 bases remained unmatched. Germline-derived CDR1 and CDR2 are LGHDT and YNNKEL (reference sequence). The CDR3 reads CASSPLAGGIYEQYF. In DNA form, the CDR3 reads TGTGCCAGCAGCCCTTTAGCGGGAGGAATCTACGAGCAGTACTTC.

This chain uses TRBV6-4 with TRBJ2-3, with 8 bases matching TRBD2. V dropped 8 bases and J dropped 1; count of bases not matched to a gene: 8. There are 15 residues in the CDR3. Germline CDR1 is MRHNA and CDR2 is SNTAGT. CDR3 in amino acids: CASARGGKGTDTQYF. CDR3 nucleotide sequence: TGTGCCAGCGCCCGGGGGGGGAAGGGCACAGATACGCAGTATTTT.

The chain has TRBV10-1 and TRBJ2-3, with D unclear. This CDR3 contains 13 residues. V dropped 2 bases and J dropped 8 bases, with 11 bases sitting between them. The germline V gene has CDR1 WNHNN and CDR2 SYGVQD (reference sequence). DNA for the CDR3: TGCGCCAGCAGTGAGCCGGATCCGGGTACGCAGTATTTT. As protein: CASSEPDPGTQYF.

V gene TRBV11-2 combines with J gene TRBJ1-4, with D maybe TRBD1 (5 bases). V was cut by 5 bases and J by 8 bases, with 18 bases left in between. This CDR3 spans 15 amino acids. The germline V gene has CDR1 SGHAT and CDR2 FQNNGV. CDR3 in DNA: TGTGCCAGCAGCCCTAATCTTGACAGTTCCGAAAAACTGTTTTTT. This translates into CASSPNLDSSEKLFF.

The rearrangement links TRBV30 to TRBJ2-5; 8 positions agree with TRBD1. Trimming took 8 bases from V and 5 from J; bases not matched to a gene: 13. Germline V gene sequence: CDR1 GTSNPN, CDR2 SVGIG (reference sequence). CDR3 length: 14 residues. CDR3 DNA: TGTGCCAGCAAGGGACAGGCGGGTCGGGAGACCCAGTACTTC. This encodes CASKGQAGRETQYF. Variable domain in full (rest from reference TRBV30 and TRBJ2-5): SQTIHQWPATLVQPVGSPLSLECTVEGTSNPNLYWYRQAAGRGLQLLFYSVGIGQISSEVPQNLSASRPQDRQFILSSKKLLLSDSGFYLCASKGQAGRETQYFGPGTRLLVL.

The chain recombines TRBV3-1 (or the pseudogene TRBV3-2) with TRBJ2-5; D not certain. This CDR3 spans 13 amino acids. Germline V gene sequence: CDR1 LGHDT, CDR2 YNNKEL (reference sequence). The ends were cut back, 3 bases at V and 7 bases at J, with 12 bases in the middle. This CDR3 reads CASSHHAEMTQYF. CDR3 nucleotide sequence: TGTGCCAGCAGCCATCACGCGGAAATGACCCAGTACTTC.

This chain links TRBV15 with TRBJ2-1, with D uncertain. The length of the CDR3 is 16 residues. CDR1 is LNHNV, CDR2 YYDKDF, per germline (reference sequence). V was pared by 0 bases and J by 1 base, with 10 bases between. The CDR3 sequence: CATSREAQKSYNEQFF. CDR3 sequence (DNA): TGTGCCACCAGCAGAGAGGCACAGAAGTCCTACAATGAGCAGTTCTTC. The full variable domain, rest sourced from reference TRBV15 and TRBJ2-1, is DAMVIQNPRYQVTQFGKPVTLSCSQTLNHNVMYWYQQKSSQAPKLLFHYYDKDFNNEADTPDNFQSRRPNTSFCFLDIRSPGLGDTAMYLCATSREAQKSYNEQFFGPGTRLTVL.

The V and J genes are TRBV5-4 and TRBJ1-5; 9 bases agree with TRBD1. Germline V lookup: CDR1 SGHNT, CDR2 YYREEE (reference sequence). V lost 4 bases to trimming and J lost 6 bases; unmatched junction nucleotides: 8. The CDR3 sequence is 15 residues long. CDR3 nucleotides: TGTGCCAGCAGCGAGGGGACAGGGTTGGGTCAGCCCCAGCATTTT. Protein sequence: CASSEGTGLGQPQHF. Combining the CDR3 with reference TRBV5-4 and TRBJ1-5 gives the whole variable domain ETGVTQSPTHLIKTRGQQVTLRCSSQSGHNTVSWYQQALGQGPQFIFQYYREEENGRGNFPPRFSGLQFPNYSSELNVNALELDDSALYLCASSEGTGLGQPQHFGDGTRLSIL.

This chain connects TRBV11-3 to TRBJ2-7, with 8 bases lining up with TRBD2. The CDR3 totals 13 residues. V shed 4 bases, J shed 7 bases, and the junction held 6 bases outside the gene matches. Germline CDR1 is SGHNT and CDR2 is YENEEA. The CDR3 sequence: CASSSPSGGEQYF. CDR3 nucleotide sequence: TGTGCCAGCAGCTCCCCTTCGGGGGGGGAGCAGTACTTC.

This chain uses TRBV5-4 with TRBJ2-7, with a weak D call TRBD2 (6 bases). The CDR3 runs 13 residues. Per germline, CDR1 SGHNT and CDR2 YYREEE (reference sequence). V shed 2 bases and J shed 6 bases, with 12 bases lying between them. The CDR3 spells CASSFSGVGEQYF. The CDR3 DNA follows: TGTGCCAGCAGCTTCTCGGGGGTCGGCGAGCAGTACTTC.